This T cell receptor beta chain was sequenced during a study of beta chain features in type 1 diabetes. The V gene's germline CDR1 is SQVTM and CDR2 ANQGSEA. The CDR3 has 14 amino acids. Trimming removed 3 bases from V and 10 bases from J; junction bases left unmatched: 12. Based on CD45RO/CCR7/CD25/CD127/CD95/CD27, CD4+ regulatory, stem cell-like memory, naive and central memory cells were sorted. Study-wide results and limits: It was not settled here whether HLA type affects TCRB rearrangement. Shorter TCRB CDR3s, moderately but significantly so, marked every one of the four CD4+ subsets in Type 1 diabetes patients.

Reverse transcribing all isolated RNA meant expressed TCRB transcripts were sequenced. Read counts averaged around 3.6 million for samples of naive, central memory and regulatory T cells. The data were produced by immunoSEQ multiplex PCR, yet TCRdb's version contains in-frame clones alone and is incomplete. This repertoire shows a few hundred thousand clones, about 20% found once; its top ten account for less than 0.035%. Concerning this clone: Its target is unknown.

The source material was naive CD4+ T cells from blood. This receptor was taken from a woman in her 40s with type 1 diabetes. This chain connects TRBV29-1 to TRBJ2-3, with 8 nucleotides matching TRBD1. As DNA, the CDR3 is TGCAGCGTTGACGGACAGGGTTCAATCTATGCGCAGTATTTT. Its protein product is CSVDGQGSIYAQYF.